Below are 14 T cell receptor beta chains sequenced from a single sample in a study of long-term antiretroviral therapy in people with HIV. Version v3.0 of the immunoSEQ assay ran at survey level. Produced via immunoSEQ multiplex PCR; TCRdb's table is partial and in-frame only. The sample lists over 40,000 clones; approximately 94% were seen once. Sequences were derived from unsorted PBMCs, sampled about 9.1 years after starting antiretroviral therapy. The receptors come from a man between 25 and 39 years old with HIV.

This rearrangement joins TRBV7-9 to TRBJ1-6; 9 nucleotides agree with TRBD1. The CDR3 extends over 16 amino acids. In germline, CDR1 is SEHNR, CDR2 FQNEAQ (reference sequence). Losses at the gene ends were 6 bases for V and 7 bases for J; bases not matched to a gene: 10. The CDR3 region is CASSSLQGAKNSPLHF. CDR3 nucleotide sequence: TGTGCCAGCAGTTCTCTACAGGGGGCGAAGAATTCACCCCTCCACTTT.

Remarks on this clone: The sample holds other DNA sequences that translate to the same CDR3. The J gene is TRBJ1-6, the V gene TRBV7-9; 9 bases are a match to TRBD1. The V segment lost 5 bases and the J segment 10 bases; nucleotides outside the gene matches: 6. Germline V gene data show CDR1 as SEHNR and CDR2 as FQNEAQ (reference sequence). CDR3 length equals 14 residues. CDR3 sequence (DNA): TGTGCCAGCAGCCCGGGACAGGGTGGATCACCCCTCCACTTT. Translation: CASSPGQGGSPLHF.

The V and J genes are TRBV9 and TRBJ2-5; tentative D call: TRBD1 (6 bases). CDR3 size: 14 residues. Trimming took off 2 bases at V and 0 bases at J, with 8 bases between the two ends. The germline CDR1 and CDR2 sequences are SGDLS and YYNGEE. This CDR3 is CASSVDRYQETQYF. CDR3 nucleotide sequence: TGTGCCAGCAGCGTCGACAGGTACCAAGAGACCCAGTACTTC.

The rearrangement uses TRBV21-1 and TRBJ1-2; TRBD1 is the table's D call, not checked against the DNA. TRBV21-1 is deemed a pseudogene. The CDR3 sequence is 17 residues long. The CDR3 protein is CASSKEGDRGFDYGYTF. CDR3 in DNA: TGTGCCAGCAGCAAAGAAGGGGACAGGGGGTTTGACTATGGCTACACCTTC.

The rearrangement links TRBV4-2 to TRBJ2-3, with 7 bases fitting TRBD1. The germline V gene encodes CDR1 LGHNA and CDR2 YNFKEQ. The V segment lost 0 bases and the J segment 2 bases; nucleotides outside the gene matches: 5. The CDR3 runs 16 residues. CDR3 protein: CASSQDGTVDTDTQYF. DNA for the CDR3: TGTGCCAGCAGCCAAGACGGGACAGTAGACACAGATACGCAGTATTTT.

The chain links TRBV28 to TRBJ1-5; D is undetermined. Trimming removed 6 bases at V and 2 bases at J, with 11 bases between. Germline-derived CDR1 and CDR2 are MDHEN and SYDVKM. CDR3 length equals 14 residues. The DNA for the CDR3 is TGTGCCAGCAGACTGGTCGGGGGCAATCAGCCCCAGCATTTT. It specifies CASRLVGGNQPQHF.

The V and J genes are TRBV5-6 and TRBJ2-3; TRBD2 aligns across 8 bases. Germline CDR1 is SGHDT and CDR2 is YYEEEE. The CDR3 length is 15 residues. J gave up 5 bases and V 0 bases, and 5 bases lay outside the gene matches. The CDR3 sequence: CASSLDGGALDTQYF. DNA of the CDR3: TGTGCCAGCAGCTTGGACGGGGGGGCCTTAGATACGCAGTATTTT.

This chain links TRBV4-1 with TRBJ2-7; unclear D gene. The germline V gene encodes CDR1 MGHRA and CDR2 YSYEKL. Trimming cost V 3 bases and J 1 base, with 7 bases left between them. The CDR3 spans 13 residues. The CDR3 loop reads CASSHPFSYEQYF. CDR3 nucleotide sequence: TGCGCCAGCAGCCACCCTTTTTCCTACGAGCAGTACTTC.

The chain carries TRBV7-3 and TRBJ1-2, with unresolved D. Germline-derived CDR1 and CDR2 are SGHTA and FQGTGA. This CDR3 contains 14 residues. V was clipped by 5 bases and J by 13 bases, with 23 bases between them. The CDR3 DNA follows: TGTGCCAGCAGCCCCCAGGCCGACACCCGAGTCGTCACCTTC. As protein: CASSPQADTRVVTF.

The rearrangement links TRBV5-5 to TRBJ2-7; D is undetermined. V was cut by 4 bases and J by 3 bases, with 14 bases left in between. There are 14 residues in the CDR3. Germline CDR1 reads SGHKS; CDR2 reads YYEKEE (reference sequence). The CDR3 reads CASSPPESLYEQYF. CDR3 nucleotides: TGTGCCAGCAGCCCCCCTGAAAGTCTCTACGAGCAGTACTTC.

The chain carries TRBV6-1 and TRBJ1-1; D gene unclear. The CDR3 has 11 residues. Germline V lookup: CDR1 MNHNS, CDR2 SASEGT. The V end lost 5 bases, the J end lost 6 bases, and 7 bases lay between the germline ends. The CDR3 region is CASSTTAEAFF. The CDR3 DNA reads as TGTGCCAGCAGTACAACAGCTGAAGCTTTCTTT.

J is TRBJ2-3 and V is TRBV6-5; either TRBD1 or TRBD2 may supply D (5 bases each). V lost 4 bases to trimming and J lost 3 bases, with 17 bases between them. Germline V gene lookup returns CDR1 MNHEY and CDR2 SVGAGI. This CDR3 has 16 residues. The CDR3 sequence: CASSSGMGDRTDTQYF. CDR3 in DNA: TGTGCCAGCAGTTCTGGGATGGGGGATAGGACAGATACGCAGTATTTT.

The V and J genes are TRBV4-1 and TRBJ2-7; D is perhaps TRBD1 (6 bases). This CDR3 comprises 13 residues. V was trimmed by 0 bases and J by 9 bases, leaving 12 bases between them. CDR1 is MGHRA and CDR2 is YSYEKL in the germline V gene. CDR3 sequence: CASSQDPGAGQYV. CDR3 nucleotides: TGCGCCAGCAGCCAAGATCCAGGGGCAGGGCAGTACGTC.

On this clone itself: Other DNA sequences in the sample encode the same CDR3. CDR3 sequence reads: CASSLDVNTEAFF. CDR3 nucleotide sequence: TGCGCCAGCAGCTTGGACGTAAACACTGAAGCTTTCTTT. This sequence joins TRBV5-1 and TRBJ1-1, with D hard to call. The CDR3 runs to 13 residues. Germline lookup yields CDR1 SGHRS and CDR2 YFSETQ. The V and J ends lost 0 bases and 2 bases respectively, with 5 bases between them.